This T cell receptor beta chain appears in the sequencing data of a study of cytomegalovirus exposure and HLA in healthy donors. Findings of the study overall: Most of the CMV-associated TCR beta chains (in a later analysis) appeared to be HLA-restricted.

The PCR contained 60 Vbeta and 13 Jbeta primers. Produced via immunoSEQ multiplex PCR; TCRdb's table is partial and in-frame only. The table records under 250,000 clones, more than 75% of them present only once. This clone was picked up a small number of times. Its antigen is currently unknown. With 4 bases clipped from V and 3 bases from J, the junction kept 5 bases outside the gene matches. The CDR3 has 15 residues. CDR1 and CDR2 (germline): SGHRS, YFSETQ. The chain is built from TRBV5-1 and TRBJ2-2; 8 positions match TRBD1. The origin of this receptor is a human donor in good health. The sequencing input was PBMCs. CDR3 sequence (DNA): TGCGCCAGCAGCCTAGACAGGGGCGACACCGGGGAGCTGTTTTTT. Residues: CASSLDRGDTGELFF.